This paragraph covers one T cell receptor beta chain sequence. Its antigen remains unknown. These data are taken from a study of Ad26.COV2.S vaccination and SARS-CoV-2 variants. Study information: Enrolled in COV1001, the donor was in the Ad26.COV2.S trial arm, which received the vaccine. Each vaccinee took Ad26.COV2.S intramuscularly, once or twice 56 days apart.

Study-level points and caveats: Once vaccination had occurred, spike-specific CD8+ and CD4+ T cell responses reportedly showed substantial breadth.

Germline-derived CDR1 and CDR2 are GTSNPN and SVGIG (reference sequence). There are 14 residues in the CDR3. The V end was cut by 3 bases, the J end by 9 bases, with 15 bases between. Sequenced by immunoSEQ multiplex PCR; TCRdb stores in-frame clones only, minus some. The table records hundreds of thousands of clones, 80% to 90% of them present only once. Described treatment: 19 received Ad26.COV2.S at low or high dose, single or two shots; 5 received placebo; per-sample allocation not given. Repertoires come from day 63 after the first vaccine or placebo injection. The gene calls are TRBV30 and TRBJ1-6, with a weak D call TRBD1 (6 bases). This clonotype was sampled from a person between 18 and 65 years old who received the Ad26.COV2.S COVID-19 vaccine or a placebo. The specimen comprised peripheral blood, sampled in a trial of Ad26.COV2.S vaccine versus placebo. The chain's CDR3 is CAWRGQGMSSPLHF. CDR3 bases: TGTGCCTGGAGAGGCCAGGGGATGTCTTCACCCCTCCACTTT.